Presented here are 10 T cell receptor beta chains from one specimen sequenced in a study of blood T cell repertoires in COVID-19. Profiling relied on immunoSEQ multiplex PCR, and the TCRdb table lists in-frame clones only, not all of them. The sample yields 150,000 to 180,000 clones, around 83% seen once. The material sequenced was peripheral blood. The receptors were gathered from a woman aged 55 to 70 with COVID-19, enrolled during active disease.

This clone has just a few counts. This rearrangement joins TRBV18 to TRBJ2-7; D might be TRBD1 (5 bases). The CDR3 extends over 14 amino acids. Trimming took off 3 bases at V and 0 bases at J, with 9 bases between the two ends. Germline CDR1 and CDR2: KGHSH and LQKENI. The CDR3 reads CASSPIGDSYEQYV. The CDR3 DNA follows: TGTGCCAGCTCACCCATAGGGGACTCCTACGAGCAGTACGTC.

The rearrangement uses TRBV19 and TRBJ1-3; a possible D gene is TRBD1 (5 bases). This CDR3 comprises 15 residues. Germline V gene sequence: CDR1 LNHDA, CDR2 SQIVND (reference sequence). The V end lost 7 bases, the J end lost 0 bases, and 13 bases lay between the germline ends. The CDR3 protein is CASTLDGGSGNTIYF. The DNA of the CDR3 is TGTGCCAGTACTCTGGACGGGGGCTCTGGAAACACCATATATTTT.

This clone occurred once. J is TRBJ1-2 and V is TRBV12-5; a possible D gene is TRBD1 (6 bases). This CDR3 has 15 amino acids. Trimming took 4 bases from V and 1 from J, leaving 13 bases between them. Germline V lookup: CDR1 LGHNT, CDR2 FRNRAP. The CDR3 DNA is TGTGCTAGTGGTTCCGACAGGATTTTTAACTATGGCTACACCTTC. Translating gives CASGSDRIFNYGYTF.

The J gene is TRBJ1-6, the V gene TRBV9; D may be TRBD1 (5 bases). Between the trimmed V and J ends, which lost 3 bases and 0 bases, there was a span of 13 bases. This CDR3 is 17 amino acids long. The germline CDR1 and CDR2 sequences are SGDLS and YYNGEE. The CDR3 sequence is CASSETVRSSYNSPLHF. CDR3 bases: TGTGCCAGCAGCGAGACAGTTAGGAGCTCCTATAATTCACCCCTCCACTTT.

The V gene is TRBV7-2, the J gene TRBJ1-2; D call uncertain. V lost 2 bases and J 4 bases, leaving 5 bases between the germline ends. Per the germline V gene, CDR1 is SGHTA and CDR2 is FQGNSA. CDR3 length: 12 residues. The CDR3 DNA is TGTGCCAGCAGCTTAAACAGCTATGGCTACACCTTC. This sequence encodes CASSLNSYGYTF.

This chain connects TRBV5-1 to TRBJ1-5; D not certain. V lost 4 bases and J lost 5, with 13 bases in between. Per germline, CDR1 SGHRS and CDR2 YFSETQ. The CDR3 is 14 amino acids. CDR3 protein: CASSPGFGYQPQHF. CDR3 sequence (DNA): TGCGCCAGCAGCCCCGGTTTCGGTTATCAGCCCCAGCATTTT. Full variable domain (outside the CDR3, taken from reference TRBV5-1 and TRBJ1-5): KAGVTQTPRYLIKTRGQQVTLSCSPISGHRSVSWYQQTPGQGLQFLFEYFSETQRNKGNFPGRFSGRQFSNSRSEMNVSTLELGDSALYLCASSPGFGYQPQHFGDGTRLSIL.

Here the CDR3 reads CATSKRDSDGSPLHF. The CDR3 nucleotides are TGTGCCACCAGCAAACGGGACTCCGACGGTTCACCCCTCCACTTT. The rearrangement links TRBV15 to TRBJ1-6, with D maybe TRBD1 (5 bases). This CDR3 comprises 15 residues. V was cut by 4 bases and J by 9 bases, with 16 bases left in between. Per germline, CDR1 LNHNV and CDR2 YYDKDF (reference sequence).

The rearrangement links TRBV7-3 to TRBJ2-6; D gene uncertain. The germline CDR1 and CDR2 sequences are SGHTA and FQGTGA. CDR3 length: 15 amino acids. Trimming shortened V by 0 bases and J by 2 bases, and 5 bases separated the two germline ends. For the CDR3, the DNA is TGTGCCAGCAGCTTAACCAATCCTGGGGCCAACGTCCTGACTTTC. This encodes CASSLTNPGANVLTF.

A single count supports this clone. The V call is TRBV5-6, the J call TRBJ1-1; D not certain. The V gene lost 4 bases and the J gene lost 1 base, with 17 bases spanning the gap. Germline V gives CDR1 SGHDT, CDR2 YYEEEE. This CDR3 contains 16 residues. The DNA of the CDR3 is TGTGCCAGCAGCCATATTGGGAGGCTTAAGAACACTGAAGCTTTCTTT. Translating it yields CASSHIGRLKNTEAFF.

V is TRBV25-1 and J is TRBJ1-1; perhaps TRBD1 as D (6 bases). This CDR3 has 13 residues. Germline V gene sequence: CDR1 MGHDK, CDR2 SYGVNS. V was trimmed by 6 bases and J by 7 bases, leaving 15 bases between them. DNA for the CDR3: TGTGCCAGCAGGACAACCCCCAGGGGTGAAGCTTTCTTT. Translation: CASRTTPRGEAFF.